These 17 T cell receptor beta chains were sequenced from one sample in a study of T-cell reconstitution after alpha-beta-depleted transplantation in children. For TCRbeta, the library was prepared with unique molecular identifiers. TCRdb reanalysed the PCR reads using MiXCR and keeps one entry per CDR3 protein. The profile shows approximately 980,000 distinct CDR3 sequences, less than 30% of them singletons. The source was PBMCs, mostly from graft donor cells, collected 360 days after TCRalphabeta/CD19-depleted stem cell transplant. The receptors were gathered from a boy less than two years old who had a stem cell transplant for SCID, so the T cells may come from the graft donor.

The chain uses TRBV29-1 and TRBJ2-1; D is possibly TRBD2 (5 bases). From germline, CDR1 is SQVTM and CDR2 ANQGSEA. V lost 4 bases, J lost 2 bases, and 15 bases lay in between. This CDR3 is 15 amino acids long. CDR3 coding DNA: TGCAGCGTTGTAGCGTTGGACGGAACCTACAATGAGCAGTTCTTC. This codes for CSVVALDGTYNEQFF.

The chain couples TRBV12-3 or TRBV12-4 to TRBJ1-5; D is perhaps TRBD1 (5 bases). Trimming took 4 bases from V and 2 from J, leaving 12 bases between them. CDR3 length: 15 amino acids. In DNA form, the CDR3 reads TGTGCCAGCAGTTCCCGGCAGGGCGGCAATCAGCCCCAGCATTTT. Translation: CASSSRQGGNQPQHF.

This rearrangement joins TRBV20-1 to TRBJ2-7; no firm D call. The CDR3 extends over 11 amino acids. Germline V CDR1 and CDR2: DFQATT, SNEGSKA (reference sequence). V shed 1 base and J shed 7 bases, with 8 bases lying between them. CDR3: CSARASGEQYF. The CDR3 nucleotides read TGCAGTGCTAGAGCCTCGGGTGAGCAGTACTTC.

This clonotype was seen a few times. This rearrangement joins TRBV7-8 to TRBJ2-7; 7 positions match TRBD1. V trimming: 4 bases; J trimming: 9 bases; junction bases outside the gene matches: 6. The germline CDR1 and CDR2 sequences are SGHVS and FQNEAQ. The CDR3 sequence is 12 residues long. The CDR3 spells CASSSRDSGQYF. In DNA, the CDR3 is TGTGCCAGCAGCTCGAGGGACAGCGGGCAGTACTTC.

This clonotype occurred a few times. The rearrangement joins TRBV11-2 to TRBJ2-7, with 8 bases aligning to TRBD1. J gave up 3 bases and V 5 bases, and 6 bases lay outside the gene matches. The CDR3 consists of 14 residues. Germline V gene data show CDR1 as SGHAT and CDR2 as FQNNGV. The CDR3 loop is CASSHLDRDYEQYF. In nucleotides, the CDR3 is TGTGCCAGCAGCCACCTGGACAGGGACTACGAGCAGTACTTC.

This clonotype appeared a few times. V usage is TRBV20-1 and J usage is TRBJ2-4; 7 nucleotides match TRBD1. The V gene end was trimmed by 6 bases and the J gene end by 0 bases; junction bases not matched to a gene: 14. The CDR3 sequence is 17 residues long. Per germline, CDR1 DFQATT and CDR2 SNEGSKA (reference sequence). CDR3 DNA sequence: TGCAGTGCCGAAGTGACAGGACAGGCCTCAGCCAAAAACATTCAGTACTTC. It codes for CSAEVTGQASAKNIQYF.

J is TRBJ2-1 and V is TRBV11-1, with 7 positions matching TRBD1. The CDR3 sequence is 13 residues long. Germline lookup yields CDR1 SGHAT and CDR2 FQDESV (reference sequence). V gave up 5 bases and J gave up 5 bases; unmatched junction bases: 3. For the CDR3, the DNA is TGTGCCAGCAGCGACAGGGTTCACAATGAGCAGTTCTTC. This gives the protein CASSDRVHNEQFF. The whole variable domain, remainder taken from reference TRBV11-1 and TRBJ2-1, is EAEVAQSPRYKITEKSQAVAFWCDPISGHATLYWYRQILGQGPELLVQFQDESVVDDSQLPKDRFSAERLKGVDSTLKIQPAELGDSAMYLCASSDRVHNEQFFGPGTRLTVL.

J is TRBJ2-7 and V is TRBV12-3 or TRBV12-4; D may correspond to TRBD1 or TRBD2 (7 bases each). V was pared by 7 bases and J by 5 bases, with 15 bases between. CDR3 length: 13 amino acids. The CDR3 DNA reads as TGTGCCAGCACCTCAGGGGGGGGCCACGAGCAGTACTTC. Translation gives CASTSGGGHEQYF.

The chain combines TRBV7-9 with TRBJ1-5, with 7 bases that match TRBD1. Unmatched junction bases numbered 10, after V lost 5 bases and J lost 3 bases. The CDR3 is 16 residues long. CDR1 is SEHNR and CDR2 is FQNEAQ in the germline V gene (reference sequence). The chain's CDR3 is CASSPGKTGYNQPQHF. DNA for the CDR3: TGTGCCAGCAGCCCTGGAAAGACAGGGTACAATCAGCCCCAGCATTTT.

The rearrangement links TRBV9 to TRBJ2-1; D uncertain. The CDR3 is 15 residues long. In germline, CDR1 is SGDLS, CDR2 YYNGEE. V shed 2 bases and J shed 0 bases, with 9 bases lying between them. The DNA for the CDR3 is TGTGCCAGCAGCGTCGACTCAAACTCCTACAATGAGCAGTTCTTC. Residues: CASSVDSNSYNEQFF.

This chain joins TRBV20-1 and TRBJ2-7; D not resolved. V lost 6 bases and J lost 2, with 11 bases in between. CDR3 size: 12 residues. Germline V gene sequence: CDR1 DFQATT, CDR2 SNEGSKA (reference sequence). CDR3 sequence (DNA): TGCAGTGCCGTGGACGGAGCCTACGAGCAGTACTTC. Its translation is CSAVDGAYEQYF.

This clonotype was seen a few times. The chain links TRBV6-2 or TRBV6-3 to TRBJ2-6, with 8 bases aligning to TRBD2. Germline V gene data show CDR1 as MNHEY and CDR2 as SVGEGT. The CDR3 has 18 residues. The V segment lost 5 bases and the J segment 0 bases; nucleotides outside the gene matches: 9. The CDR3 DNA is TGTGCCAGCAGTCCGGGGGGGGTAGCTGGCTCTGGGGCCAACGTCCTGACTTTC. Translated: CASSPGGVAGSGANVLTF.

This clonotype has only a few counts. The V gene is TRBV15, the J gene TRBJ2-7; the D is unclear. The CDR3 extends over 14 amino acids. The V end was cut by 0 bases, the J end by 0 bases, with 6 bases between. The germline CDR1 and CDR2 sequences are LNHNV and YYDKDF (reference sequence). CDR3 sequence (DNA): TGTGCCACCAGCAGAGACCGAGCCTCCTACGAGCAGTACTTC. Translating gives CATSRDRASYEQYF.

V is TRBV2 and J is TRBJ2-3; D is ambiguous. The V end lost 8 bases, the J end lost 2 bases, and 2 bases lay between the germline ends. This CDR3 spans 10 amino acids. The germline V gene encodes CDR1 SNHLY and CDR2 FYNNEI. CDR3 bases: TGTGCCAGCTACACAGATACGCAGTATTTT. As protein: CASYTDTQYF.

This clonotype has more than one count but fewer than ten. The rearrangement joins TRBV28 to TRBJ2-1; no reliable D call. With 3 bases removed from V and 0 bases from J, the gap between germline ends came to 21 bases. Germline assignment: CDR1 MDHEN and CDR2 SYDVKM. The CDR3 has 19 residues. CDR3 sequence reads: CASSFQPLTAPSSYNEQFF. CDR3 bases: TGTGCCAGCAGTTTCCAACCTCTAACAGCACCGAGCTCCTACAATGAGCAGTTCTTC.

Only a few counts were recorded for this clonotype. This rearrangement joins TRBV10-3 to TRBJ2-3; D may be TRBD2 (5 bases). CDR3 size: 13 residues. The germline V gene encodes CDR1 ENHRY and CDR2 SYGVKD. V gave up 2 bases and J gave up 9 bases, with 12 bases separating them. The CDR3 loop reads CAISEGPLGTQYF. The CDR3 DNA follows: TGTGCCATCAGTGAGGGACCACTAGGGACGCAGTATTTT.

This clonotype was observed at least ten times. In nucleotides, the CDR3 is TGTGCCAGCAGCTTAGGCTATAGCACAGATACGCAGTATTTT. This sequence encodes CASSLGYSTDTQYF. The chain links TRBV7-3 to TRBJ2-3, with D uncertain. From germline, CDR1 is SGHTA and CDR2 FQGTGA. The CDR3 spans 14 residues. Trimming pared 2 bases from V and 0 bases from J, leaving 6 bases between. Drawing the rest from reference TRBV7-3 and TRBJ2-3, the complete variable domain is GAGVSQTPSNKVTEKGKYVELRCDPISGHTALYWYRQSLGQGPEFLIYFQGTGAADDSGLPNDRFFAVRPEGSVSTLKIQRTERGDSAVYLCASSLGYSTDTQYFGPGTRLTVL.